A selection of T cell receptor beta chains follows, all from one sample in a study of CD8 T cells in Susac syndrome. TCRdb redid the calling of the immunoSEQ multiplex PCR reads with MiXCR, one entry per CDR3 protein. This sample carries some 300,000 distinct CDR3 sequences, 85% of them seen once, and the ten largest clones take approximately 0.11%. Input material: CD8+ T cells from PBMCs. The receptors stem from a human donor with multiple sclerosis. CDR3s include the opening cysteine and the closing phenylalanine or tryptophan. A clone size is listed for some rows: how often the clone was seen (once, few, many), or a class if it is expanded.

NA,TRBV2,CASIGPRYTF
NA,TRBV6-2/TRBV6-3,CASSYRYAEYNSPLHF
NA,TRBV7-9,CASSLLAGGGSGYNEQFF
NA,TRBV28,CASSLAVISNEQFF
NA,TRBV28,CASSLPLGAYGYTF
NA,TRBV5-5,CASSSTTGGSNIQYF
once,TRBV12-3/TRBV12-4,CASSLTVRDTQYF
once,TRBV27,CASSLGQGTGGTQYF
NA,TRBV24-1,CATSAGTSYEQYF
NA,TRBV6-1,CASSEVGFDRVDNEQFF
once,TRBV10-3,CAISERPGTSGNNEQFF
NA,TRBV7-7,CASSLSQGPYEQYF
NA,TRBV9,CASSVAGPEAFF
NA,TRBV2,CASSELAGVAGDTQYF
NA,TRBV12-3/TRBV12-4,CASSFPAGGWNEQFF
once,TRBV28,CASRQPTDTQYF
NA,TRBV2,CATLGDRTYEQYF
NA,TRBV12-3/TRBV12-4,CASSSKSGELFF
NA,TRBV24-1,CATSDSAETSSYNEQFF
once,TRBV14,CASSRRGRGRNEKLFF
NA,TRBV27,CASSPSDTQYF
NA,TRBV30,CAWSKEQRAYEQYF
NA,TRBV7-9,CASSTRTAYNEQFF
once,TRBV20-1,CSASLAEGTGELFF